This entry is about one T cell receptor (beta chain). Germline V lookup: CDR1 SGHRS, CDR2 YFSETQ. The CDR3 length is 14 residues. Trimming left V 6 bases short and J 3 bases short, with 12 bases between. Assay: immunoSEQ multiplex PCR; the TCRdb copy retains only in-frame clones and omits some. The sample has roughly 88,000 clones, 83% seen once. The sample comes from a study of radiotherapy plus CTLA-4 blockade in lung cancer. Study-wide background: The study recorded objective responses in around a sixth of patients and disease control in approximately 29%.

This receptor was obtained from a human donor with non-small cell lung cancer who had stable disease on radiotherapy plus ipilimumab. This rearrangement joins TRBV5-1 to TRBJ2-2; a weak D match, TRBD2 (6 bases). Specimen: peripheral blood, collected from a patient treated with radiotherapy plus ipilimumab. CDR3 coding DNA: TGCGCCAGCAAATGGGGCGGGGACACCGGGGAGCTGTTTTTT. Protein sequence: CASKWGGDTGELFF.